This record looks at one T cell receptor (beta chain) sequence and its context. Its specificity is not known. The data stem from a study of T cell repertoires in cytomegalovirus infection. The overall study: Public signatures in TCR beta pointed to CMV infection and matching HLA type. Study results and caveats: Identification of carriers of CMV plus the relevant HLA was achieved through cumulative public TCR beta family frequency. HLA-C-restricted CMV-specific TCR beta clonotypes prevailed in the ex vivo response.

Using its own MiXCR run on the reads, TCRdb lists one record per CDR3 protein. Of more than 95,000 distinct CDR3 sequences listed, 32% were seen once; the top ten hold about 54%. Germline V gene data show CDR1 as SGHVT and CDR2 as SQSDAQ. V shed 3 bases and J shed 2 bases, with 10 bases lying between them. This CDR3 has 14 amino acids. Sequenced here: CD8+ T cells from cultured PBMCs, sampled from culture after CMV antigen stimulation. This TCR was sampled from a human donor in good health (CMV status not recorded). Some clones in this sample may be carry-over from other donors' samples. The chain joins TRBV7-4 to TRBJ2-5, with a tentative D call TRBD2 (5 bases). The CDR3 DNA sequence: TGTGCCAGCAGCTTTCCTAGCTATCAAGAGACCCAGTACTTC. Its protein is CASSFPSYQETQYF.